This T cell receptor (beta chain) was captured in a study of blood T cell repertoires in COVID-19. Turning to the study itself: Both acute and convalescent COVID-19 samples were obtained from the United States, Italy and Spain.

V was trimmed by 2 bases and J by 9 bases, leaving 13 bases between them. Germline V gene lookup returns CDR1 KGHDR and CDR2 SFDVKD. This CDR3 is 13 amino acids long. Authors' methods: Estimation of nucleated cell counts was performed using reference gene primer amplification. The assay was immunoSEQ multiplex PCR, and TCRdb's table has in-frame clones only and misses some. The V and J calls and clone size come from that table; D and trimming were worked out from the DNA. The sample consists of some 100,000 clones, approximately 87% of them appearing once. This sequence was found in a man aged 65 to 85 who had recovered from COVID-19. Source material: peripheral blood. This chain connects TRBV24-1 to TRBJ2-7; tentative D call: TRBD1 (6 bases). CDR3 bases: TGTGCCACCAGTGATTGGCTCCGGGACACGCAGTACTTC. It specifies CATSDWLRDTQYF.